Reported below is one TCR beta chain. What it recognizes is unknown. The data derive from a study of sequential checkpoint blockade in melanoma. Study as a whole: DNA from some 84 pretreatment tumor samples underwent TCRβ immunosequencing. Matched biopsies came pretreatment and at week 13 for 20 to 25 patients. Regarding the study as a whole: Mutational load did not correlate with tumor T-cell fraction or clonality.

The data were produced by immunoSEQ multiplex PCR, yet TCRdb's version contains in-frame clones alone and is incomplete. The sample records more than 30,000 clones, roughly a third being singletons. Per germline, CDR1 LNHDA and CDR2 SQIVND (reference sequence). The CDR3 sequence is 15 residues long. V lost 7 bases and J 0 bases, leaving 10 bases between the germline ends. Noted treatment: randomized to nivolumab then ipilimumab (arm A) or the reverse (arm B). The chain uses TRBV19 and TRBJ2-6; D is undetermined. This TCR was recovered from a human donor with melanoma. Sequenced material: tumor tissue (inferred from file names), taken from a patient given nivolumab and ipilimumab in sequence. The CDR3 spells CASTATSSGANVLTF. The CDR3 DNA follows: TGTGCCAGTACCGCGACCAGCTCTGGGGCCAACGTCCTGACTTTC.